This T cell receptor (beta chain) was profiled in a study of T cell repertoires in cytomegalovirus infection. About the study: Matching HLA type, along with CMV infection, was indicated by public TCR beta signatures.

Each CDR3 protein gets one entry after TCRdb re-called the reads with MiXCR. The top ten clones hold 7.5% to 9% of a sample with 400,000 or so distinct CDR3 sequences, approximately 18% of them seen once. There are 16 residues in the CDR3. Overall study findings and caveats: Across the ex vivo response, the dominant clonotypes were HLA-C-restricted CMV-specific TCR beta clonotypes. Carriers of CMV and the relevant HLA type were discriminated by public TCR beta frequency.

Only a few counts were recorded for this clonotype. Its antigen is currently unknown. An end of the junction does not agree with germline; a read error may underlie this. Specimen: PBMCs. This clonotype was sampled from a human donor in good health (CMV status not recorded). Some clones in this sample may be carry-over from other donors' samples. V is TRBV5-3 and J is TRBJ2-3, with D perhaps TRBD1 or TRBD2 (5 bases each). TRBV5-3 is noted as an ORF with a role that remains uncertain. CDR3 nucleotide sequence: TGTGCCAGCAGCTCCAATCCGGGACGTGCAACAGATACGCAGTATTTT. Amino acid sequence: CASSSNPGRATDTQYF.